The clone carrying this T cell receptor (beta chain) was counted a few times. The sample is drawn from a study of blood T cell repertoires in COVID-19. Overall study context: Acute-phase and convalescent COVID-19 samples originated in the United States, Italy and Spain. Sample material is recorded as cDNA or gDNA derived from T cells, B-cell-depleted T cells, or PBMCs.

Trimming took 4 bases from V and 0 from J, leaving 18 bases between them. The CDR3 is made up of 17 amino acids. Germline V lookup: CDR1 MDHEN, CDR2 SYDVKM. The repertoire was sequenced with immunoSEQ multiplex PCR; TCRdb's copy has only in-frame clones and lacks some. The repertoire holds approximately 240,000 clones, with around four fifths as singletons. This receptor was taken from a woman aged 55-69 years with active or convalescent COVID-19. The chain employs TRBV28 and TRBJ1-2, with a possible D match to TRBD1 (6 bases). Sequenced: peripheral blood. The CDR3 spells CASSSGQIPQANYGYTF. In DNA, the CDR3 is TGTGCCAGCAGTTCTGGACAGATTCCACAAGCTAACTATGGCTACACCTTC.